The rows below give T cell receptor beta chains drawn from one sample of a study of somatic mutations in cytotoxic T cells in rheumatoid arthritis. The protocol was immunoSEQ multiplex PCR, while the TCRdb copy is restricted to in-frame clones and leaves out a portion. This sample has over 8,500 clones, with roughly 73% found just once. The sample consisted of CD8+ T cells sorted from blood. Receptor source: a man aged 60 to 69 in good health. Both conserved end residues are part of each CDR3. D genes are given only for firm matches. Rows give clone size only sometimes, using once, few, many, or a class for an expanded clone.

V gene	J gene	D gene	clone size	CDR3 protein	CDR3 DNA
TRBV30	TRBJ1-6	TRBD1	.	CAWSSEWTGVNSPLHF	TGTGCCTGGAGTTCTGAATGGACAGGGGTGAATTCACCCCTCCACTTT
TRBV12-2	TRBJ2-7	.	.	CASRWARSVDSYEQYF	TGTGCAAGTCGCTGGGCACGGAGTGTCGACTCCTACGAGCAGTACTTC
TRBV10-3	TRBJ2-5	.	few	CAISDSHTLVETQYF	TGTGCCATCAGTGACTCCCACACCCTCGTAGAGACCCAGTACTTC
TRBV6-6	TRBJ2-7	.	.	CASSYSSLEQYF	TGTGCCAGCAGTTACTCGAGCTTGGAGCAGTACTTC
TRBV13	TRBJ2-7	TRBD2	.	CASSSLGLAGYEQYF	TGTGCCAGCAGCTCTTTAGGACTAGCGGGCTACGAGCAGTACTTC
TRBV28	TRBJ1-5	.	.	CASSFQGVSNQPQHF	TGTGCCAGCAGTTTCCAAGGGGTGAGCAATCAGCCCCAGCATTTT
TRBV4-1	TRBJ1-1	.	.	CASSQPLKTAGNTEAFF	TGCGCCAGCAGCCAACCCCTTAAAACGGCGGGAAACACTGAAGCTTTCTTT
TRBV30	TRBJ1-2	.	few	CAWSSDRNYGYTF	TGTGCCTGGAGTTCTGACAGAAACTATGGCTACACCTTC
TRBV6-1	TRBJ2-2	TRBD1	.	CASIGGSVTGELFF	TGTGCCAGCATAGGGGGCTCGGTCACCGGGGAGCTGTTTTTT
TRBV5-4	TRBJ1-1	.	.	CASSLGDSGYTEAFF	TGTGCCAGCAGCTTGGGTGATTCAGGGTACACTGAAGCTTTCTTT
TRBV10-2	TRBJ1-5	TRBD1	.	CSTGVNQPQHF	TGCTCCACAGGGGTCAATCAGCCCCAGCATTTT